These 17 T cell receptor beta chains were sequenced from one sample in a study of blood T cell repertoires in COVID-19 (dated by TCRdb to 2020 to 2021). Library preparation was by the immunoSEQ multiplex PCR assay. TCRdb retrieved this table from immuneACCESS and kept in-frame rearrangements only. Not all clones are present; in checked studies, unresolved V genes account for under half, and no reason is known for the remainder. This sample lists about 130,000 clones; about 89% were detected once. Roughly 4.3% of the sample is held by the ten biggest clonotypes. Sequencing was carried out using peripheral blood. These receptors were taken from a man between 60 and 75 years old with COVID-19, enrolled during active disease.

This clone was counted a few times. The chain combines TRBV29-1 with TRBJ2-5, with 9 bases identical to TRBD1. Germline loops: CDR1 SQVTM, CDR2 ANQGSEA. The CDR3 runs to 14 residues. V shed 6 bases, J shed 4 bases, and the junction held 9 bases outside the gene matches. In nucleotides, the CDR3 is TGCAGCGTGGAGGGACAGGGTGTAGGAGAGACCCAGTACTTC. It codes for CSVEGQGVGETQYF.

The rearrangement links TRBV4-2 to TRBJ1-4; D gene uncertain. This CDR3 is 14 amino acids long. CDR1 is LGHNA, CDR2 YNFKEQ, per germline. Trimming pared 0 bases from V and 8 bases from J, leaving 10 bases between. CDR3 nucleotides: TGTGCCAGCAGCCAAGAAGGCACCGGGGAAAAACTGTTTTTT. Amino acids: CASSQEGTGEKLFF.

This rearrangement joins TRBV5-1 to TRBJ2-7; 9 bases match TRBD1. V gave up 4 bases and J gave up 6 bases; unmatched junction bases: 8. This CDR3 comprises 14 residues. In germline, CDR1 is SGHRS, CDR2 YFSETQ. The CDR3 coding sequence is TGCGCCAGCAGCGTACCCGGGACAGGGTCCGAGCAGTACTTC. It is translated as CASSVPGTGSEQYF.

The CDR3 DNA is TGTGCCAGTAGTATCCACAGGGTTGGCACTGAAGCTTTCTTT. Amino acids: CASSIHRVGTEAFF. The V gene is TRBV19, the J gene TRBJ1-1, with a weak D call TRBD1 (6 bases). V was clipped by 3 bases and J by 4 bases, with 12 bases between them. This CDR3 comprises 14 residues. CDR1 and CDR2 (germline): LNHDA, SQIVND (reference sequence).

The V and J genes are TRBV19 and TRBJ2-1; 8 bases match TRBD1. CDR1 LNHDA and CDR2 SQIVND come from the germline V gene (reference sequence). V lost 1 base, J lost 5 bases, and 4 bases stayed unmatched. The CDR3 is made up of 15 amino acids. The CDR3 bases are TGTGCCAGTAGTATAGGGACAGGGTTTAACAATGAGCAGTTCTTC. Amino acid sequence: CASSIGTGFNNEQFF.

A single count supports this clone. This chain connects TRBV5-8 to TRBJ1-5, with D maybe TRBD1 (5 bases). Germline V lookup: CDR1 SGHTS, CDR2 YDEGEE. V was pared by 4 bases and J by 2 bases, with 16 bases between. The CDR3 covers 16 residues. The CDR3 DNA reads TGTGCCAGCAGCACATTAATAATACAGGGCAATCAGCCCCAGCATTTT. It specifies CASSTLIIQGNQPQHF.

The chain couples TRBV12-3 or TRBV12-4 to TRBJ1-2, with D perhaps TRBD1 (5 bases). The CDR3 contains 11 residues. V gave up 10 bases and J gave up 6 bases, with 12 bases separating them. The CDR3 DNA reads as TGTGCCACTCTGACGGGGGATGGCTACACCTTC. Encoded protein: CATLTGDGYTF.

The J gene is TRBJ2-3, the V gene TRBV12-3 or TRBV12-4; D is unresolved. Trimming removed 2 bases at V and 12 bases at J, with 12 bases between. The CDR3 is 12 amino acids. CDR3 amino acids: CASSLRLVSQYF. CDR3 in DNA: TGTGCCAGCAGTTTAAGGCTAGTCAGTCAGTATTTT.

The chain couples TRBV6-9 to TRBJ1-4, with 8 bases that match TRBD1. Germline V CDR1 and CDR2: MNHGY, SVAAGI. The CDR3 contains 15 residues. The trim removed 4 bases at V and 5 bases at J, leaving 6 bases unmatched. The CDR3 spells CASSFRTGTNEKLFF. CDR3 nucleotide sequence: TGTGCCAGCAGTTTCCGGACAGGGACGAATGAAAAACTGTTTTTT.

CDR3 protein: CASSYSDSNNEKLFF. In DNA form, the CDR3 reads TGTGCCAGCAGTTACTCCGACAGCAACAATGAAAAACTGTTTTTT. The V call is TRBV6-2 or TRBV6-3, the J call TRBJ1-4; maybe TRBD1 (5 bases). Germline-derived CDR1 and CDR2 are MNHEY and SVGEGT. Trimming removed 0 bases from V and 5 bases from J, with 10 bases in between. The CDR3 sequence is 15 residues long.

The chain carries TRBV7-3 and TRBJ2-2; 7 bases map to TRBD1. Germline CDR1 SGHTA, CDR2 FQGTGA. V shed 5 bases and J 5 bases; nucleotides not matched to a gene: 5. The CDR3 covers 14 residues. CDR3 nucleotides: TGTGCCAGCAGCCGGACAGGACCAACCGGGGAGCTGTTTTTT. Amino acid sequence: CASSRTGPTGELFF. Filled out from reference TRBV7-3 and TRBJ2-2, the complete variable domain reads GAGVSQTPSNKVTEKGKYVELRCDPISGHTALYWYRQSLGQGPEFLIYFQGTGAADDSGLPNDRFFAVRPEGSVSTLKIQRTERGDSAVYLCASSRTGPTGELFFGEGSRLTVL.

This chain connects TRBV27 to TRBJ2-1; 7 bases agree with TRBD2. The CDR3 covers 16 residues. CDR1 and CDR2 (germline): MNHEY, SMNVEV (reference sequence). The V gene end was trimmed by 3 bases and the J gene end by 5 bases; junction bases not matched to a gene: 10. CDR3: CASSFDERGVHNEQFF. The CDR3 DNA sequence: TGTGCCAGCAGTTTTGATGAACGGGGGGTACACAATGAGCAGTTCTTC.

In this sample, this clone turned up once. The chain couples TRBV5-8 to TRBJ2-3, with D perhaps matching TRBD1 (7 bases). Germline V gene sequence: CDR1 SGHTS, CDR2 YDEGEE. The V end was cut by 0 bases, the J end by 3 bases, with 14 bases between. The CDR3 length is 16 residues. The CDR3 DNA reads TGTGCCAGCAGCTTGGCCAGGGGGGTAGGGACAGATACGCAGTATTTT. As protein: CASSLARGVGTDTQYF.

The chain is built from TRBV30 and TRBJ2-7; 9 bases map to TRBD2. The V gene's germline CDR1 is GTSNPN and CDR2 SVGIG (reference sequence). V lost 3 bases, J lost 5 bases, and 5 bases stayed unmatched. The CDR3 loop spans 13 amino acids. The chain's CDR3 is CAWRAGTSHEQYF. In DNA, the CDR3 is TGTGCCTGGAGAGCCGGGACTAGCCACGAGCAGTACTTC.

V usage is TRBV6-5 and J usage is TRBJ2-7, with D possibly matching TRBD2 (5 bases). The CDR3 consists of 14 residues. Germline CDR1 is MNHEY and CDR2 is SVGAGI. Trimming left V 9 bases short and J 2 bases short, with 17 bases between. Written as DNA, the CDR3 is TGTGCCAGTCGACGGGAAGGCCAGGCCTACGAGCAGTACTTC. It is translated as CASRREGQAYEQYF.

This rearrangement joins TRBV24-1 to TRBJ2-3, with TRBD1 matching over 7 bases. Germline V gene lookup returns CDR1 KGHDR and CDR2 SFDVKD. Trimming removed 0 bases from V and 1 base from J; junction bases left unmatched: 3. CDR3 size: 16 residues. CDR3 nucleotide sequence: TGTGCCACCAGTGATTTGGGGGACAGCCGCACAGATACGCAGTATTTT. It yields the protein CATSDLGDSRTDTQYF.

Only a few counts were recorded for this clone. This sequence joins TRBV20-1 and TRBJ1-1; D may be TRBD1 (5 bases). Trimming took off 3 bases at V and 0 bases at J, with 11 bases between the two ends. Germline CDR1 and CDR2: DFQATT and SNEGSKA (reference sequence). The CDR3 is 14 residues long. CDR3 coding DNA: TGCAGTGCTAGTAGGGGCAACATGAACACTGAAGCTTTCTTT. Translation: CSASRGNMNTEAFF.